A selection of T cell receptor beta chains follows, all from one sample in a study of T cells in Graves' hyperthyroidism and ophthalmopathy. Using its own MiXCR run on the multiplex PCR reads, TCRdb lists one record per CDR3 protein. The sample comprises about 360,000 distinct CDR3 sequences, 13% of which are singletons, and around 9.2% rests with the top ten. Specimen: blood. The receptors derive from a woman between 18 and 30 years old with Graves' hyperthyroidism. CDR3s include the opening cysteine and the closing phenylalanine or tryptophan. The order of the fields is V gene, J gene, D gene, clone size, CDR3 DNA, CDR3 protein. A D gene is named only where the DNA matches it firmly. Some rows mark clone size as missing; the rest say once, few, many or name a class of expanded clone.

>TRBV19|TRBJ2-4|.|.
TGTGCCAGTAGTACCCAAGACAGGAGAAGCTACCTAGCCAAAAACATTCAGTACTTC
CASSTQDRRSYLAKNIQYF
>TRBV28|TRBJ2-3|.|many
TGTGCCAGCAGTTCTCCCGGGGATGGAGATACGCAGTATTTT
CASSSPGDGDTQYF
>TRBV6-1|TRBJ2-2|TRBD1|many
TGTGCCAGCACTAATAGAGGGGGCCCTTTGAACACCGGGGAGCTGTTTTTT
CASTNRGGPLNTGELFF
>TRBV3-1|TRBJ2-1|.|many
TGTGCCAGCAGCCAATTTCTAGGGGTCGGGCAGTTCTTC
CASSQFLGVGQFF
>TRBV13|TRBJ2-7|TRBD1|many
TGTGCCAGCAGCTTAGGTGGGACAGGCCGCAGGGAGCAGTACTTC
CASSLGGTGRREQYF
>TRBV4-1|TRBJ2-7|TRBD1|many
TGCGCCAGCAGCCATCCTGGACAGGGGTCGACAAACGAGCAGTACTTC
CASSHPGQGSTNEQYF
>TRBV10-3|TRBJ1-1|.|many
TGTGCCATCAGTGCGTCGCCCAGCCAGAAAACTGAAGCTTTCTTT
CAISASPSQKTEAFF
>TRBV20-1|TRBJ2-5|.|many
TGCAGTGCTAGCTTGGCCATTCCGCAAGAGACCCAGTACTTC
CSASLAIPQETQYF
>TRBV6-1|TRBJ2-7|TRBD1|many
TGTGCCAGCGCGCCGGGACAGGGCCTTGGAGAGCAGTACTTC
CASAPGQGLGEQYF
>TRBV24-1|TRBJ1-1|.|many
TGTGCCACCAGTGGAAAGGGGGGCAGGGGTAAGAACACTGAAGCTTTCTTT
CATSGKGGRGKNTEAFF
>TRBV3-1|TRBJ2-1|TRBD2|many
TGTGCCAGCAGCCCTGGCACTAGCGGGGGCAATGAGCAGTTCTTC
CASSPGTSGGNEQFF
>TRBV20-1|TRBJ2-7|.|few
TGCAGTGCTAGCCTTAGCGGACGCTTCTACGAGCAGTACTTC
CSASLSGRFYEQYF
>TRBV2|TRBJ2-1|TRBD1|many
TGTGCCAGCAGTGCTGACAGGGGCGATGAGCAGTTCTTC
CASSADRGDEQFF
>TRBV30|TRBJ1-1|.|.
TGTGCCTGGAGACGTTACACTGAAGCTTTCTTT
CAWRRYTEAFF
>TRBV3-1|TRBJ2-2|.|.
TGTGCCAGCAGCCAAGTCGGTTTGCAGAACACCGGGGAGCTGTTTTTT
CASSQVGLQNTGELFF
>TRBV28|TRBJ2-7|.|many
TGTGCCAGCAGCCCCAGGGCTGTACCCTCCTACGAGCAGTACTTC
CASSPRAVPSYEQYF
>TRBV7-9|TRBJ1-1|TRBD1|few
TGTGCCAGCAGATCGGAGACAGGGGAAAACATGAACACTGAAGCTTTCTTT
CASRSETGENMNTEAFF
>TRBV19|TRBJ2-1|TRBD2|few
TGTGCCACCAACTCCCTAGCGGGAGAGGTTTGGGAGCAGTTCTTC
CATNSLAGEVWEQFF
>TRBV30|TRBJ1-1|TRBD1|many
TGTGCCTGTCCCGGAGGCAGGGGGGCAGGAGCTTTCTTT
CACPGGRGAGAFF
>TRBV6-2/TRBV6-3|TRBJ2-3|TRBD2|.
TGTGCCACCGGGGGGGCGGAATTCACAGATACGCAGTATTTT
CATGGAEFTDTQYF
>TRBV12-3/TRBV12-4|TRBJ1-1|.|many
TGTGCCAGCACCAGATTTAACACTGATGAAGCTTTCTTT
CASTRFNTDEAFF
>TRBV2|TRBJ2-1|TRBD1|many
TGTGCCAGCACCGGGACAGGGGGCAATGAGCAGTTCTTC
CASTGTGGNEQFF
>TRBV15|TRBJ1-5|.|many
TGTGCCACCAGCCAAGACGGGTCAGAACAGCCCCAGCATTTT
CATSQDGSEQPQHF
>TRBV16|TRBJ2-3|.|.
TGTGCCAGCAGCCAATATAGACTTCCAACTAGCACAGATACGCAGTATTTT
CASSQYRLPTSTDTQYF
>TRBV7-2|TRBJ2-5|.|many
TGTGCCAGCAGCTTGTACCAAGAGACCCAGTACTTC
CASSLYQETQYF
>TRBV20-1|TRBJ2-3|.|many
TGCAGTGCCCTTCAGGAGCGCACAGATACGCAGTATTTT
CSALQERTDTQYF
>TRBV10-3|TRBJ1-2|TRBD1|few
TGTGCCATCAGTGACCCGGGACAGGGTCTCTATGGCTACACCTTC
CAISDPGQGLYGYTF